This T cell receptor beta chain was recovered during a study of a mutant IDH1 vaccine in newly diagnosed glioma. Whole-study results and caveats: Pseudoprogression looked unconnected to shifts in top peripheral T cell clonotypes.

The germline V and J ends were trimmed by 0 bases and 7 bases, with 6 bases remaining between them. CDR3 size: 11 residues. Germline V gene lookup returns CDR1 DFQATT and CDR2 SNEGSKA (reference sequence). About this clone: Its matching antigen is unknown.

The time point here: baseline, week 1 (first vaccination visit). The sample's treatment: pre-vaccination baseline after standard-of-care therapy. Clones were sequenced by immunoSEQ multiplex PCR, and TCRdb holds only the in-frame ones, with some missing. Of tens of thousands of clones in the sample, 86% were seen once. This sequence originates from a man younger than 45 with glioma. The rearrangement links TRBV20-1 to TRBJ1-1, with D perhaps TRBD1 (6 bases). Specimen: PBMCs, collected from a glioma patient treated with radiotherapy, temozolomide or both. CDR3 sequence (DNA): TGCAGTGCTAGAGAGGACAGTGAAGCTTTCTTT. It is translated as CSAREDSEAFF.